This T cell receptor beta chain was sequenced in a study of T-cell memory formation after mild COVID-19. Whole-study results and caveats: Clones shrinking from day 15 to 85 showed even CD4/CD8 mixes; later expanders tilted CD4+. Shrinking CD4+ clones were chiefly CM and EM; CD8+ ones were chiefly EMRA.

As for this clonotype: What it binds is unknown.

TCRdb reprocessed the 5' RACE reads via MiXCR and lists one record per CDR3 protein. The sample includes 400,000 or so distinct CDR3 sequences, 20% to 25% seen only once; the top ten take under 15%. Germline V CDR1 and CDR2: SNHLY, FYNNEI. The germline V and J ends were trimmed by 6 bases and 0 bases, with 12 bases remaining between them. The CDR3 runs 15 residues. Sequenced: PBMCs or a T cell subset sorted from them (not recorded which). The clonotype was recovered from an adult woman who had mild COVID-19 (a few samples of this study predate the infection). Cell type and time point are not known. The V and J genes are TRBV2 and TRBJ2-1; D is tentatively TRBD1 or TRBD2 (5 bases each). The CDR3 DNA is TGTGCCAGCAGGCCTCTGGGGGTCTCCTACAATGAGCAGTTCTTC. Residues: CASRPLGVSYNEQFF.